One sample yielded the 9 T cell receptor beta chains listed below, sequenced in a study of T cell repertoires in cytomegalovirus infection. TCRdb independently ran MiXCR on the reads; one entry per CDR3 protein. The table has around 710,000 distinct CDR3 sequences, almost 30% seen once. Their target antigens are unknown. Sequenced material: cultured CD8+ T cells from PBMCs, taken from culture after CMV antigen stimulation. The receptors come from a human donor in good health (CMV status not recorded). Some clones in this sample may be carry-over from other donors' samples.

The rearrangement uses TRBV7-6 and TRBJ1-2, with D perhaps TRBD1 (5 bases). V lost 1 base and J 6 bases, leaving 15 bases between the germline ends. Germline assignment: CDR1 SGHVS and CDR2 FNYEAQ. This CDR3 comprises 15 residues. Here the CDR3 DNA reads TGTGCCAGCAGCTTAGACCCGGGGGTCGGCCATGGCTACACCTTC. This sequence encodes CASSLDPGVGHGYTF.

The V call is TRBV15, the J call TRBJ2-5; 7 bases are a match to TRBD2. After removal of 5 bases from V and 1 base from J, the junction contained 7 bases not matched to a gene. Germline V CDR1 and CDR2: LNHNV, YYDKDF (reference sequence). The CDR3 runs to 15 residues. CDR3 in DNA: TGTGCCACCAGCGGACCACCTAGCGGCCAAGAGACCCAGTACTTC. Translating it yields CATSGPPSGQETQYF. The full variable domain, completed using reference TRBV15 and TRBJ2-5, is DAMVIQNPRYQVTQFGKPVTLSCSQTLNHNVMYWYQQKSSQAPKLLFHYYDKDFNNEADTPDNFQSRRPNTSFCFLDIRSPGLGDTAMYLCATSGPPSGQETQYFGPGTRLLVL.

V and J are TRBV19 and TRBJ2-2; unclear D gene. Trimming stripped 2 bases from V and 7 bases from J, with 8 bases between. The CDR3 is 13 amino acids. Germline V gene data show CDR1 as LNHDA and CDR2 as SQIVND (reference sequence). The CDR3 here is CASSILLGGELFF. CDR3 nucleotides: TGTGCCAGTAGTATACTACTTGGCGGGGAGCTGTTTTTT.

This clonotype was observed a handful of times. CDR3 DNA sequence: TGTGCCAGCAGCCAAGACGAAGGTCCCAATCAGCCCCAGCATTTT. Its protein is CASSQDEGPNQPQHF. This chain uses TRBV4-2 with TRBJ1-5; D remains unclear. This CDR3 contains 15 residues. Germline CDR1 and CDR2: LGHNA and YNFKEQ. V was pared by 0 bases and J by 3 bases, with 9 bases between.

This clonotype was counted a few times. This sequence joins TRBV24-1 and TRBJ2-3, with D perhaps assigned TRBD1 or TRBD2 (5 bases each). V was trimmed by 3 bases and J by 5 bases, leaving 14 bases between them. CDR1 and CDR2 (germline): KGHDR, SFDVKD. The CDR3 is made up of 15 amino acids. CDR3 nucleotide sequence: TGTGCCACCAGTGATCCCGGGACCGGAGAAGATACGCAGTATTTT. Protein: CATSDPGTGEDTQYF.

This clonotype was counted at least ten times. V and J are TRBV7-2 and TRBJ2-7; tentatively, D is TRBD2 (6 bases). Germline loops: CDR1 SGHTA, CDR2 FQGNSA. V lost 2 bases, J lost 3 bases, and 20 bases lay in between. The CDR3 is 17 residues long. The CDR3 spells CASSLRAQGGPLYEQYV. The CDR3 DNA reads TGTGCCAGCAGCTTAAGAGCCCAGGGAGGACCCCTCTACGAGCAGTACGTC.

V gene TRBV25-1 combines with J gene TRBJ2-7; D unclear. Trimming took 7 bases from V and 7 from J, leaving 8 bases between them. CDR1 MGHDK and CDR2 SYGVNS come from the germline V gene. CDR3 size: 10 residues. The CDR3 sequence: CASKLQEQYF. The CDR3, as DNA: TGTGCCAGCAAATTACAGGAGCAGTACTTC.

This clonotype appeared a few times. V gene TRBV2 combines with J gene TRBJ2-2, with TRBD1 matching 8 bases. This CDR3 is 16 amino acids long. CDR1 SNHLY and CDR2 FYNNEI come from the germline V gene. The J segment lost 0 bases and the V segment lost 4 bases, leaving 4 bases of the junction unmatched. CDR3 DNA: TGTGCCAGCAGTGTGCGGACAGGGCCGAACACCGGGGAGCTGTTTTTT. Translated: CASSVRTGPNTGELFF.

V is TRBV2 and J is TRBJ2-1; no clear D gene. The CDR3 is made up of 10 amino acids. Germline V CDR1 and CDR2: SNHLY, FYNNEI. The CDR3 here is CTPYHNEQFF. The DNA of the CDR3 is TGTACCCCCTACCACAATGAGCAGTTCTTC.